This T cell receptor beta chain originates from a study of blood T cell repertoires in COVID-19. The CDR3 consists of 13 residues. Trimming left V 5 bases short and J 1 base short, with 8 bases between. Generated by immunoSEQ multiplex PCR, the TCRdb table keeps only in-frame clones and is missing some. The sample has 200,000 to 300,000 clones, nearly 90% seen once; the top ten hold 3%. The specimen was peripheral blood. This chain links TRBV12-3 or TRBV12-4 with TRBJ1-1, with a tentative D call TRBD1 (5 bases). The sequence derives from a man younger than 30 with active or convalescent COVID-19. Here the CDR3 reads CASSPDTNTEAFF. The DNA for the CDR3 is TGTGCCAGCAGTCCGGACACGAACACTGAAGCTTTCTTT.